Listed below are T cell receptor beta chains from one sample, sequenced in a study of Ad26.COV2.S vaccination and SARS-CoV-2 variants. TCRdb's table, derived via immunoSEQ multiplex PCR, lists solely in-frame clones and lacks some. The table has some 480,000 clones, around 88% seen once. This material consisted of peripheral blood, taken in a trial of Ad26.COV2.S vaccine versus placebo. Source of these receptors: a person aged 18-65 years who received the Ad26.COV2.S COVID-19 vaccine or a placebo. The CDR3 runs from the conserved cysteine through the conserved F or W. Fields, in order: CDR3 DNA, CDR3 protein, clone size, D gene, J gene, V gene. D genes are given only for firm matches. Clone size is given for some rows only: seen once, a few or many times, or a class if the clone is expanded.

TGCAGCGTTGTCACCCGGGGCCGGGGCACTGAAGCTTTCTTT,CSVVTRGRGTEAFF,.,.,TRBJ1-1,TRBV29-1
TGTGTCCTAGATAGGACGCCTAGCTATGAAAAACTGTTTTTT,CVLDRTPSYEKLFF,.,.,TRBJ1-4,TRBV5-4
TGTGCCAGCAGCTTATTGGTCCGTAGCAAGGACACCGGGGAGCTGTTTTTT,CASSLLVRSKDTGELFF,.,.,TRBJ2-2,TRBV11-2
TGTGCCAGCAGCCCCGGGGACTACCACAATGAGCAGTTCTTC,CASSPGDYHNEQFF,.,TRBD2,TRBJ2-1,TRBV7-3
TGTGCCAGCAGCCAGGGACAGGGAAATGAGCAGTTCTTC,CASSQGQGNEQFF,once,TRBD1,TRBJ2-1,TRBV5-4
TGTGCCAGCAGGCCGGGACTAGCGGGAGGGTCCTACGAGCAGTACTTC,CASRPGLAGGSYEQYF,few,TRBD2,TRBJ2-7,TRBV28
TGTGCCACCAGTGACCGGGACAGACCCAATCAGCCCCAGCATTTT,CATSDRDRPNQPQHF,.,TRBD1,TRBJ1-5,TRBV24-1
TGTGCCACCAGTGACCACCCCGGGACAGCCTCCTACGAGCAGTACTTC,CATSDHPGTASYEQYF,.,TRBD1,TRBJ2-7,TRBV24-1
TGTGCCTGGAGTGTAGGGCAGGGGACTGAAGCTTTCTTT,CAWSVGQGTEAFF,once,.,TRBJ1-1,TRBV30
TGTGCCACTGATAATAGAGGGGAGGTCCTAAGCAATCAGCCCCAGCATTTT,CATDNRGEVLSNQPQHF,few,.,TRBJ1-5,TRBV7-9
TGCAGCGTTGAAAAGGGAGGAACAGATACGCAGTATTTT,CSVEKGGTDTQYF,.,.,TRBJ2-3,TRBV29-1
TGCGCCAGCAGCTTGTCAGTTCCTTCGGCTAATGAAAAACTGTTTTTT,CASSLSVPSANEKLFF,once,.,TRBJ1-4,TRBV5-1
TGTGCCAGCAGCTTAGATCAGGGTCCTGAAGCTTTCTTT,CASSLDQGPEAFF,.,.,TRBJ1-1,TRBV11-3
TGTGCCAGTAGTGCGACAGGGTGGGGATTCTCTGAAGCTTTCTTT,CASSATGWGFSEAFF,.,TRBD1,TRBJ1-1,TRBV19
TGTGCCAGCAGCTTGGTTGGTCAGGGACTAGCGCCCCAGCATTTT,CASSLVGQGLAPQHF,.,.,TRBJ1-5,TRBV5-8
TGTGCCAGCAGACGTAGCGCTAACTATGGCTACACCTTC,CASRRSANYGYTF,.,.,TRBJ1-2,TRBV6-4
TGTGCCAGCAATAAGACAGGCCTTAGCAATCAGCCCCAGCATTTT,CASNKTGLSNQPQHF,.,.,TRBJ1-5,TRBV6-4
TGTGCCAGCAATGCAGATAACAATGAGCAGTTCTTC,CASNADNNEQFF,.,.,TRBJ2-1,TRBV12-3/TRBV12-4
TGTGCCAGCAGCGTAGTACCGGGGGACTCTAACTATGGCTACACCTTC,CASSVVPGDSNYGYTF,.,.,TRBJ1-2,TRBV9
TGCGCCAGCAGCCATCTCGAAGCGGACCTCTACCAAGAGACCCAGTACTTC,CASSHLEADLYQETQYF,.,.,TRBJ2-5,TRBV4-1
TGTGCCTGGAGTCCGAGCACAGATACGCAGTATTTT,CAWSPSTDTQYF,.,.,TRBJ2-3,TRBV30
TGTGCCAGCAGTGAAAGGGACCCGAGCCGGTTTCCGCAGTATTTT,CASSERDPSRFPQYF,.,.,TRBJ2-3,TRBV6-1
TGTGCCAGCAGTTTACAGGGAATCGAGAACACTGAAGCTTTCTTT,CASSLQGIENTEAFF,.,.,TRBJ1-1,TRBV28
TGCAGCGCCACAATTATAATAGCGGCCGGGGCCAACGTCCTGACTTTC,CSATIIIAAGANVLTF,once,.,TRBJ2-6,TRBV29-1
TGTGCCAGCAGTTTTGGGGGGGGCGGAGTGGGAGAGACCCAGTACTTC,CASSFGGGGVGETQYF,.,.,TRBJ2-5,TRBV6-2/TRBV6-3
TGCGCCAGCAGCCCTGGACAGGTCGGGCCCTATGGCTACACCTTC,CASSPGQVGPYGYTF,.,TRBD1,TRBJ1-2,TRBV5-1
TGTGCCAGCAGTAATACCGGGACAGGCACCTTGCGCGAGCAGTACTTC,CASSNTGTGTLREQYF,.,TRBD1,TRBJ2-7,TRBV6-2/TRBV6-3
TGCGCCAGCAGCCAAGACGAGGCGGGGATGGCCTCCCACAATGAGCAGTTCTTC,CASSQDEAGMASHNEQFF,.,.,TRBJ2-1,TRBV4-1
TGTGCCAGCAGCCAATCGTCAAGGGGATTCAACACCGGGGAGCTGTTTTTT,CASSQSSRGFNTGELFF,.,.,TRBJ2-2,TRBV16
TGTGCCACCACCGGTTGGGGCGGGGAGCTGTTTTTT,CATTGWGGELFF,.,.,TRBJ2-2,TRBV24-1
TGTGCCAGCAGTCAGCAGGCGTCTGGGGCCAACGTCCTGACTTTC,CASSQQASGANVLTF,.,.,TRBJ2-6,TRBV6-2/TRBV6-3
TGTGCCAGCAGCTTAGTCTTTAGTCTCGCGTACGATGAGCAGTTCTTC,CASSLVFSLAYDEQFF,.,.,TRBJ2-1,TRBV7-2
TGCAGCGTTGAAGATTCGTCTCGTGGCTACACCTTC,CSVEDSSRGYTF,.,.,TRBJ1-2,TRBV29-1